This TCR beta chain was captured by sequencing in a study of CD4 T cells in relation to SARS-CoV-2 and coronaviruses. Note on this clone: Its antigen is undetermined.

The germline gives CDR1 SGDLS, CDR2 YYNGEE. The CDR3 is made up of 16 amino acids. Between the trimmed V and J ends, which lost 0 bases and 3 bases, there was a span of 15 bases. Profiling relied on immunoSEQ multiplex PCR, and the TCRdb table lists in-frame clones only, not all of them. The sample lists about 26,000 clones; roughly 76% were seen once. Unexposed donor CD4+ T cells date from about 2011-2018, before the COVID-19 pandemic. The cells were cultured for under 13 days before CD4+ T cells were isolated. The clonotype was recovered from a human donor in good health. The chain combines TRBV9 with TRBJ1-1, with a possible D match to TRBD1 (6 bases). Sequencing used CD4+ T cells from PBMCs, cultured in vitro. Written as DNA, the CDR3 is TGTGCCAGCAGCGTAGGAGGGGGGATCGCGTACACTGAAGCTTTCTTT. Residues: CASSVGGGIAYTEAFF.